This T cell receptor (beta chain) was identified in a study of early T cells in non-severe SARS-CoV-2 infection. Study information: Chains from this unsorted whole-blood bulk RNA could not be paired. Regarding the study as a whole: Private and CD4 specificities were missed by VDJdb matching, which favored anti-spike CD8 responses.

In this sample, this clonotype turned up many times. Antigen specificity is unknown. CDR1 and CDR2 (germline): DFQATT, SNEGSKA (reference sequence). The CDR3 runs 14 residues. Trimming took 1 base from V and 2 from J, leaving 11 bases between them. As part of library construction, unique molecular identifiers were attached to individual cDNA molecules. MiXCR, run by TCRdb on the 5' RACE reads, gives a single entry per CDR3 protein. The sample records under 35,000 distinct CDR3 sequences, 9% to 10% being singletons. The chain recombines TRBV20-1 with TRBJ1-1; D is ambiguous. The TCR sequence derives from an adult who was a healthcare worker with PCR-confirmed SARS-CoV-2 infection or an uninfected control (not recorded which). The sequenced material came from whole blood. This chain's CDR3 is CSARGEGSNTEAFF. Here the CDR3 DNA reads TGCAGTGCTAGAGGGGAGGGATCCAACACTGAAGCTTTCTTT.